The rows below give T cell receptor beta chains drawn from one sample of a study of blood T cell repertoires in COVID-19. Assay: immunoSEQ multiplex PCR; the TCRdb copy retains only in-frame clones and omits some. The sample yields 350,000 to 400,000 clones, around 87% seen once. What was sequenced was PBMCs or T cells enriched from blood (not recorded which). Receptor source: a middle-aged man in a cohort exposed to, infected with or recovered from COVID-19 (not recorded which). The CDR3 runs from the conserved cysteine through the conserved F or W. The order of the fields is CDR3 protein, CDR3 DNA, clone size, V gene, J gene, D gene. The D gene is left open where the match is weak. Clone size is shown for a subset of rows, as once, few, many or a class of expanded clone.

CDR3: CASSSGRGRGLEHNEQFF
DNA: TGCGCCAGCAGCTCAGGGAGGGGACGCGGCCTAGAGCACAATGAGCAGTTCTTC
size: NA
V: TRBV5-1
J: TRBJ2-1
D: TRBD2

CDR3: CASSRGTRNNYGYTF
DNA: TGTGCCAGCAGCCGAGGCACCAGAAATAACTATGGCTACACCTTC
size: NA
V: TRBV7-8
J: TRBJ1-2
D: NA

CDR3: CASSLQGVRPQHF
DNA: TGTGCCAGCAGTTTGCAGGGCGTTCGGCCCCAGCATTTT
size: few
V: TRBV28
J: TRBJ1-5
D: NA

CDR3: CATLTGTPEKLFF
DNA: TGTGCCACCCTAACAGGGACCCCTGAAAAACTGTTTTTT
size: NA
V: TRBV28
J: TRBJ1-4
D: NA

CDR3: CASSPIRLDPFYEQYF
DNA: TGTGCCAGCAGCCCCATTAGACTAGACCCTTTCTACGAGCAGTACTTC
size: NA
V: TRBV14
J: TRBJ2-7
D: NA

CDR3: CSFEKLAGKYNEQFF
DNA: TGCAGCTTTGAAAAGCTAGCGGGGAAATACAATGAGCAGTTCTTC
size: once
V: TRBV29-1
J: TRBJ2-1
D: TRBD2

CDR3: CASSLGTGQPQHF
DNA: TGTGCCAGCAGCCTTGGGACAGGCCAGCCCCAGCATTTT
size: NA
V: TRBV7-9
J: TRBJ1-5
D: TRBD1

CDR3: CASSPLTRSGELFF
DNA: TGTGCCAGCAGCCCCCTTACTCGGTCCGGGGAGCTGTTTTTT
size: NA
V: TRBV3-1/TRBV3-2
J: TRBJ2-2
D: NA

CDR3: CASSPVLAGGQPYEQYF
DNA: TGTGCCAGCAGCCCGGTACTAGCGGGAGGCCAACCCTACGAGCAGTACTTC
size: NA
V: TRBV4-2
J: TRBJ2-7
D: TRBD2

CDR3: CASLYRVKTDTQYF
DNA: TGTGCCAGCTTGTACAGGGTGAAGACAGATACGCAGTATTTT
size: NA
V: TRBV7-9
J: TRBJ2-3
D: NA

CDR3: CAGRTGNNQPQHF
DNA: TGTGCCGGCCGGACAGGGAACAATCAGCCCCAGCATTTT
size: NA
V: TRBV28
J: TRBJ1-5
D: TRBD1